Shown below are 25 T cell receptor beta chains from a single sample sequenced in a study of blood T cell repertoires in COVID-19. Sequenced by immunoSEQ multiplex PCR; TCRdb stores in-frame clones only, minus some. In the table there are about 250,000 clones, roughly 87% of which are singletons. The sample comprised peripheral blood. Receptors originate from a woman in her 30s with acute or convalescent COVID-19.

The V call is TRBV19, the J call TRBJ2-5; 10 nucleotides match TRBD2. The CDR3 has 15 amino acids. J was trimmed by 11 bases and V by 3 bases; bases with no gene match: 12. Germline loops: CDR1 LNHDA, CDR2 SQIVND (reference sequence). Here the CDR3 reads CASSMSGRAVTSQYF. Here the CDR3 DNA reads TGTGCCAGTAGTATGAGCGGGAGGGCCGTTACATCTCAGTACTTC.

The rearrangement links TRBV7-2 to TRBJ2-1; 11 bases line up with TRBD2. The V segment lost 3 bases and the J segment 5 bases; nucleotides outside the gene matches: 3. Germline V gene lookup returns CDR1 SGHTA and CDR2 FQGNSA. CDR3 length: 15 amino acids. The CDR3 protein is CASSLGLAENNEQFF. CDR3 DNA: TGTGCCAGCAGCTTGGGACTAGCGGAGAACAATGAGCAGTTCTTC.

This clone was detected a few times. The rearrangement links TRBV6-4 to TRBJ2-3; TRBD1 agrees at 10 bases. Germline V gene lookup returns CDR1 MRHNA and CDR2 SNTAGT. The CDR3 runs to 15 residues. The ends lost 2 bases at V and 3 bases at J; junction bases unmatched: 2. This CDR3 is CASSDGTGETDTQYF. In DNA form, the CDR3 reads TGTGCCAGCAGTGACGGGACAGGGGAGACAGATACGCAGTATTTT.

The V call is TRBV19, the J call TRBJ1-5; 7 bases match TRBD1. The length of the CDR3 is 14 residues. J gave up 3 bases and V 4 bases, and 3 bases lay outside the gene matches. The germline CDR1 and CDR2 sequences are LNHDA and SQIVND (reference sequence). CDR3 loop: CASSRGTDNQPQHF. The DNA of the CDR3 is TGTGCCAGTAGTAGGGGGACAGACAATCAGCCCCAGCATTTT.

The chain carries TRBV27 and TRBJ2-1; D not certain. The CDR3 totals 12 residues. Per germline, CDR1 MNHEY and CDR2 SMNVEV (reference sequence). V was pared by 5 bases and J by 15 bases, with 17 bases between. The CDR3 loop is CASSGPYSYLFF. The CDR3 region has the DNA TGTGCCAGCAGTGGGCCCTATTCGTACCTGTTCTTC.

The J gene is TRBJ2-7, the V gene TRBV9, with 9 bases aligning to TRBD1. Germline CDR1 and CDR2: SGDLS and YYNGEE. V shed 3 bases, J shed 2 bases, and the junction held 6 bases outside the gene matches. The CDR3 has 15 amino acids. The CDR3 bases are TGTGCCAGCAGCGAGGGACAGGGTACAACCTACGAGCAGTACTTC. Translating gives CASSEGQGTTYEQYF.

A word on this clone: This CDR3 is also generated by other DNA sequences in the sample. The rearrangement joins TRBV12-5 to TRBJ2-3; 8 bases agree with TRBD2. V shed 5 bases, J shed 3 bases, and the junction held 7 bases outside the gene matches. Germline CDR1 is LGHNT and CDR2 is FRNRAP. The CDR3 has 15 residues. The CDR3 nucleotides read TGTGCTAGTGGTGGCGGTTTAGCGGGAACAGATACGCAGTATTTT. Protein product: CASGGGLAGTDTQYF. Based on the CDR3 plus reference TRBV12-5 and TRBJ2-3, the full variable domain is DARVTQTPRHKVTEMGQEVTMRCQPILGHNTVFWYRQTMMQGLELLAYFRNRAPLDDSGMPKDRFSAEMPDATLATLKIQPSEPRDSAVYFCASGGGLAGTDTQYFGPGTRLTVL.

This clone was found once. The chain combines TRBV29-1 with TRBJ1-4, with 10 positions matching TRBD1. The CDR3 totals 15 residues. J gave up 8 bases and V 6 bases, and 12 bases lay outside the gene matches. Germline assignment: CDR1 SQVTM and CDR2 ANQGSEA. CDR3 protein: CSVGHVGTGDEKLFF. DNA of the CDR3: TGCAGCGTCGGACATGTCGGGACAGGGGACGAAAAACTGTTTTTT.

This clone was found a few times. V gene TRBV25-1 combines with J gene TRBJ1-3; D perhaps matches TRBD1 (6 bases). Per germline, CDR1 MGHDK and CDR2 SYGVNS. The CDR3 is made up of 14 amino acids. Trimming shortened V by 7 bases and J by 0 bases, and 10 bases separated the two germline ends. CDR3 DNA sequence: TGTGCCAGCATGGGACAACTCTCTGGAAACACCATATATTTT. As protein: CASMGQLSGNTIYF.

CDR3 sequence reads: CASSAGWRENTEAFF. CDR3 in DNA: TGTGCCAGCAGTGCAGGGTGGAGGGAGAACACTGAAGCTTTCTTT. This chain joins TRBV25-1 and TRBJ1-1; TRBD1 might be the D (5 bases). Trimming pared 4 bases from V and 1 base from J, leaving 13 bases between. CDR3 size: 15 residues. Germline lookup yields CDR1 MGHDK and CDR2 SYGVNS. The complete variable domain, with remaining parts taken from reference TRBV25-1 and TRBJ1-1, reads EADIYQTPRYLVIGTGKKITLECSQTMGHDKMYWYQQDPGMELHLIHYSYGVNSTEKGDLSSESTVSRIRTEHFPLTLESARPSHTSQYLCASSAGWRENTEAFFGQGTRLTVV.

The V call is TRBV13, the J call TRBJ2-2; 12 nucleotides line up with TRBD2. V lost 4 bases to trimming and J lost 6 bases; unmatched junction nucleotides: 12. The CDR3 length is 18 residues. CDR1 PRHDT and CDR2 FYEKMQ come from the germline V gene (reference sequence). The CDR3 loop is CASSWTSGERAVPGELFF. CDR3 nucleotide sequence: TGTGCCAGCAGCTGGACTAGCGGGGAGCGGGCGGTTCCCGGGGAGCTGTTTTTT.

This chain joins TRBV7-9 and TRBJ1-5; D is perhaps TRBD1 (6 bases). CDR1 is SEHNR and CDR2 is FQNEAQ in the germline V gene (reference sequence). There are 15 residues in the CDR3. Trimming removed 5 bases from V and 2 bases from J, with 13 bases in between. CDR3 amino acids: CASSQDRVGNQPQHF. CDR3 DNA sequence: TGTGCCAGCAGCCAGGACAGAGTGGGCAATCAGCCCCAGCATTTT. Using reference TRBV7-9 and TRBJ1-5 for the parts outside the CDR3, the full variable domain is DTGVSQNPRHKITKRGQNVTFRCDPISEHNRLYWYRQTLGQGPEFLTYFQNEAQLEKSRLLSDRFSAERPKGSFSTLEIQRTEQGDSAMYLCASSQDRVGNQPQHFGDGTRLSIL.

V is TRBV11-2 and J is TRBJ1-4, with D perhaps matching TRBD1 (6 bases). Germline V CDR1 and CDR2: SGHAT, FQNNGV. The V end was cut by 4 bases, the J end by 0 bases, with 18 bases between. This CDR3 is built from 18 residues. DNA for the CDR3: TGTGCCAGCAGCTCCCGGGACACCGGAGTTGCAACTAATGAAAAACTGTTTTTT. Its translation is CASSSRDTGVATNEKLFF.

CDR3 in amino acids: CASSEQGVLGTQYF. CDR3 sequence (DNA): TGTGCCAGCAGCGAACAAGGGGTACTGGGGACCCAGTACTTC. The chain is built from TRBV6-2 or TRBV6-3 and TRBJ2-5, with D tentatively TRBD1 (5 bases). V was cut by 6 bases and J by 7 bases, with 18 bases left in between. CDR1 MNHEY and CDR2 SVGEGT come from the germline V gene. This CDR3 is 14 amino acids long.

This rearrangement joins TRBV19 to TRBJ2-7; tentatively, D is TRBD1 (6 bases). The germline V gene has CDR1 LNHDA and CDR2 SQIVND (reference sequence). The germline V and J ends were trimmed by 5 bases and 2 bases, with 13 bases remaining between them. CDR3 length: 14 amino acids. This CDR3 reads CASSSPQGAYEQYF. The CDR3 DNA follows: TGTGCCAGTAGTTCGCCACAGGGCGCCTACGAGCAGTACTTC.

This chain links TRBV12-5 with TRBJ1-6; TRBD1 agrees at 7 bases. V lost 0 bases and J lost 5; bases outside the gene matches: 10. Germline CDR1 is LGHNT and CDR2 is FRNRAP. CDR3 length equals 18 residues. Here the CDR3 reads CASGLVLQSTGNNSPLHF. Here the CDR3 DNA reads TGTGCTAGTGGTTTGGTACTTCAATCGACAGGGAATAATTCACCCCTCCACTTT.

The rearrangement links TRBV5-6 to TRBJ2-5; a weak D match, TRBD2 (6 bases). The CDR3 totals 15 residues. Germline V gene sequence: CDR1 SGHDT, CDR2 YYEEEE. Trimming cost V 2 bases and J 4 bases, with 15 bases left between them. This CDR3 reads CASSLYPSERETQYF. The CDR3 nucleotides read TGTGCCAGCAGCTTATATCCTAGCGAAAGAGAGACCCAGTACTTC.

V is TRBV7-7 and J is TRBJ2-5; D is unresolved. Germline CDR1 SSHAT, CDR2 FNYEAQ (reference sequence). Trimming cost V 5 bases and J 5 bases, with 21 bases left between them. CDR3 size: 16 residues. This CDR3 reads CASSEINGVGYETQYF. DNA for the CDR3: TGTGCCAGCAGCGAGATCAACGGAGTGGGTTATGAGACCCAGTACTTC.

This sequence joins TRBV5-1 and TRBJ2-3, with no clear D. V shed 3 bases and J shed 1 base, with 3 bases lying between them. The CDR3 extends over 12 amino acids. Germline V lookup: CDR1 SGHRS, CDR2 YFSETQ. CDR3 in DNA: TGCGCCAGCAGCTCAGGCACAGATACGCAGTATTTT. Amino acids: CASSSGTDTQYF.

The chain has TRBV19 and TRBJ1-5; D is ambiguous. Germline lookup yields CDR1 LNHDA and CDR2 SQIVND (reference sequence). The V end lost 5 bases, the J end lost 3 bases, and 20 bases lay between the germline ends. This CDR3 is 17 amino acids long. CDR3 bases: TGTGCCAGTAGTGGTGTCCGAGGAGCTGGAAACAATCAGCCCCAGCATTTT. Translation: CASSGVRGAGNNQPQHF.

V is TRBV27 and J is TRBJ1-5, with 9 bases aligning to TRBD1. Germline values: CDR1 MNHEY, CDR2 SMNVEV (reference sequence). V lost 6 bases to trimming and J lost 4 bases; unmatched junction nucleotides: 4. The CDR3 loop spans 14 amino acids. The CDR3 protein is CASRVTGGNQPQHF. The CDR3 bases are TGTGCCAGCAGGGTGACAGGGGGGAATCAGCCCCAGCATTTT.

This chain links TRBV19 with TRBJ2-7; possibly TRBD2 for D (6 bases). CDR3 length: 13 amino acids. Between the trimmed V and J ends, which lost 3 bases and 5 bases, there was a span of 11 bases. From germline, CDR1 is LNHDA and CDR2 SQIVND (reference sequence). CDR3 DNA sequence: TGTGCCAGTAGTATCACCGGGACTGACGAGCAGTACTTC. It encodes CASSITGTDEQYF.

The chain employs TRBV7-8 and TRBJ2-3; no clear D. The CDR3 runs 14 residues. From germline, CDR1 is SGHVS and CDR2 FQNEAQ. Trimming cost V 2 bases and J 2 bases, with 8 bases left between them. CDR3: CASSLTGYTDTQYF. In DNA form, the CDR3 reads TGTGCCAGCAGCTTAACGGGTTACACAGATACGCAGTATTTT.

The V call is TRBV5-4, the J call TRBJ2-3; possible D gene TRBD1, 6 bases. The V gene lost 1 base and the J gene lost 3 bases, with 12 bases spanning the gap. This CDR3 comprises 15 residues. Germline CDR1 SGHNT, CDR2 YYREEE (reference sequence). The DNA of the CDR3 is TGTGCCAGCAGCTTGAACAGGGTAACGACAGATACGCAGTATTTT. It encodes CASSLNRVTTDTQYF.

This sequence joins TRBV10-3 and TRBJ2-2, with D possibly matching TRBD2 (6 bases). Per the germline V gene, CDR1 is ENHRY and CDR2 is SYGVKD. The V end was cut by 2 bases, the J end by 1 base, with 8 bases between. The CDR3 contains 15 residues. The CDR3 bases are TGTGCCATCAGTGAGAATAGCGGGAACACCGGGGAGCTGTTTTTT. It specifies CAISENSGNTGELFF.